This T cell receptor beta chain was sequenced in a study of blood T cell repertoires in COVID-19. About the research overall: Whether acute or convalescent, the COVID-19 samples came from the United States, Italy and Spain. From T cells, B-cell-depleted T cells, or PBMCs came the material, which was cDNA or gDNA.

Measured with immunoSEQ multiplex PCR; TCRdb has only the in-frame clones, and not every one. The sample yields approximately 250,000 clones, roughly 86% seen once. The CDR3 has 13 amino acids. Per the germline V gene, CDR1 is DFQATT and CDR2 is SNEGSKA (reference sequence). V dropped 3 bases and J dropped 2; count of bases not matched to a gene: 4. The rearrangement uses TRBV20-1 and TRBJ2-7, with 7 bases matching TRBD1. Sequencing was performed on peripheral blood. This receptor was identified in a man aged 35 to 55 with active or convalescent COVID-19. The CDR3 reads CSASNRGTYEQYF. DNA of the CDR3: TGCAGTGCTAGTAACAGGGGAACCTACGAGCAGTACTTC.